This T cell receptor beta chain is drawn from a study of cytomegalovirus exposure and HLA in healthy donors. The PCR was carried out with 60 Vbeta primers and 13 Jbeta primers. Using immunoSEQ multiplex PCR, the repertoire was profiled, and TCRdb retains in-frame clones only, with some absent. The sample lists about 160,000 clones; about 80% were seen once. CDR3 size: 12 residues. CDR1 is SGHRS and CDR2 is YFSETQ in the germline V gene. Trimming pared 0 bases from V and 6 bases from J, leaving 7 bases between. Sequences were obtained from PBMCs. This chain connects TRBV5-1 to TRBJ2-7, with D perhaps matching TRBD1 (6 bases). This sequence was found in a man aged 25 to 40 in good health and CMV-seropositive. The CDR3 reads CASSLDRVEQYF. The CDR3, as DNA: TGCGCCAGCAGCTTGGACAGGGTCGAGCAGTACTTC.